The present T cell receptor beta chain was sequenced within a study of post-analysis software for immune sequencing data. The overall study: Patients with relapsing-remitting, secondary progressive and progressive-relapsing multiple sclerosis courses were all represented. Study-level findings and limits: Controls' normalized Chao1 diversity significantly exceeded that of multiple sclerosis patients. Roughly five TRBV segments appeared more often in patients than in controls, and TRBV5-6, TRBV5-1 and TRBV20-1 were among these.

In the case of this clonotype: The antigen is undetermined.

Included in the TCR beta cDNA libraries were unique molecular identifiers. TCRdb re-called the PCR reads with MiXCR, one entry per CDR3 protein. The profile shows about 460,000 distinct CDR3 sequences, under 55% of them singletons. Germline lookup yields CDR1 MNHNY and CDR2 SVGAGI (reference sequence). CDR3 length: 16 residues. Trimming cost V 0 bases and J 1 base, with 12 bases left between them. The chain is built from TRBV6-6 and TRBJ1-2, with unresolved D. Input material: blood. This clonotype originated in a girl between 5 and 17 years old with multiple sclerosis. CDR3 coding DNA: TGTGCCAGCAGTTACTCACCAGTTACGGATAACTATGGCTACACCTTC. This sequence encodes CASSYSPVTDNYGYTF.